This T cell receptor beta chain was recorded in a study of blood T cell repertoires in COVID-19. On the study more broadly: Whether acute or convalescent, the COVID-19 samples came from the United States, Italy and Spain. Sample material is recorded as cDNA or gDNA derived from T cells, B-cell-depleted T cells, or PBMCs.

In the original analysis: Nucleated cell number was recorded as an estimate derived from reference gene primer amplification. The method was immunoSEQ multiplex PCR; TCRdb's version includes in-frame clones alone and lacks a portion of them. V and J calls and clone size come straight from that table; D and trimming were deduced from the DNA. This sample has tens of thousands of clones, with roughly 83% found just once. Seattle's cohort entered during active infection and was followed longitudinally. Germline V gives CDR1 MNHNY, CDR2 SVGAGI (reference sequence). The CDR3 loop spans 18 amino acids. J was trimmed by 2 bases and V by 5 bases; bases with no gene match: 10.

The V and J genes are TRBV6-6 and TRBJ2-3, with 13 bases that match TRBD2. Specimen: peripheral blood. This TCR came from a man aged 50-60 years with COVID-19, enrolled during active disease. CDR3 amino acids: CASSPSGGLAGITDTQYF. The DNA for the CDR3 is TGTGCCAGCAGTCCTTCCGGGGGACTAGCGGGAATCACAGATACGCAGTATTTT.